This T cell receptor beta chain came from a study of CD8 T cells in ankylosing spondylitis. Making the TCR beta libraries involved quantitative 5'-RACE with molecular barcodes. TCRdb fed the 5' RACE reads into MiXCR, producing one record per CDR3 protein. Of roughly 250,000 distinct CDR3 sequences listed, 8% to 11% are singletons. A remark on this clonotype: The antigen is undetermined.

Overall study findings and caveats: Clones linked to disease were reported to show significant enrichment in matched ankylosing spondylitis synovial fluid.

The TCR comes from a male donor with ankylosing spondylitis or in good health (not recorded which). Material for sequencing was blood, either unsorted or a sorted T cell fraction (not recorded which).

DNA for the CDR3: TGTGCCAGCAGCGTAGGGGCCCGCTCCTACAATGAGCAGTTCTTC. It specifies CASSVGARSYNEQFF. The V call is TRBV9, the J call TRBJ2-1, with unresolved D. The CDR3 sequence is 15 residues long. Germline CDR1 SGDLS, CDR2 YYNGEE. V lost 0 bases and J 0 bases, leaving 7 bases between the germline ends.